The T cell receptor (beta chain) described here comes from a study of T cell responses to AZD1222 COVID-19 vaccine. This CDR3 is 14 amino acids long. The repertoire was sequenced with immunoSEQ multiplex PCR; TCRdb's copy has only in-frame clones and lacks some. Counted here are roughly 120,000 clones, more than 80% occurring once; the ten biggest clones make up 4% to 4.5%. The sequence came from an adult who received the MenACWY meningococcal vaccine as a control. The sample in question was peripheral blood, obtained 28 days after the second dose of the MenACWY control vaccine. The V and J genes are TRBV21-1 and TRBJ1-1. TRBV21-1 is reported as a pseudogene. The CDR3 DNA reads TGTGCCAGCAGCAAAGCGGGGAGGAACACTGAAGCTTTCTTT. Translation: CASSKAGRNTEAFF.